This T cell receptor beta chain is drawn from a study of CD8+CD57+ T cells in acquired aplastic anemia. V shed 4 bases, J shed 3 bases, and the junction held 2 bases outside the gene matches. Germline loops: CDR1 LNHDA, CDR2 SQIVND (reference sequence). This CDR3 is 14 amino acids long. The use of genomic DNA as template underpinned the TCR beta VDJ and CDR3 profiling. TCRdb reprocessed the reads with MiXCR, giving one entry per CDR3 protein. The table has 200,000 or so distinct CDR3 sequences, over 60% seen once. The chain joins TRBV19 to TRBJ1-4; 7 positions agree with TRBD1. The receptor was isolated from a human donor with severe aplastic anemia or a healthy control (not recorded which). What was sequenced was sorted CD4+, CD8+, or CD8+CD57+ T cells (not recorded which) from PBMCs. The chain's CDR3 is CASSKQGSNEKLFF. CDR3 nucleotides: TGTGCCAGTAGTAAACAGGGGTCTAATGAAAAACTGTTTTTT.